The 5 T cell receptor beta chains in this list originate from one sample, sequenced in a study of breast tumors, draining lymph nodes, adjacent tissues. MiXCR, applied by TCRdb to the multiplex PCR reads, yields one record per CDR3 protein. The sample contains more than 50,000 distinct CDR3 sequences, roughly 41% of which appear only once. The sequencing sample was made of breast tumor tissue. These receptors all come from a female donor with breast cancer. Some clones in this sample may be carry-over from other donors' samples.

This clonotype occurred a few times. The chain carries TRBV20-1 and TRBJ2-7, with TRBD1 matching over 8 bases. The CDR3 runs to 14 residues. Per germline, CDR1 DFQATT and CDR2 SNEGSKA (reference sequence). Trimming removed 2 bases from V and 3 bases from J; junction bases left unmatched: 6. The CDR3 region has the DNA TGCAGTGCTAGACGGCAGGGGGCAGGCTACGAGCAGTACTTC. This gives the protein CSARRQGAGYEQYF.

This clonotype was found many times. The rearrangement joins TRBV6-5 to TRBJ1-2; a possible D gene is TRBD1 (5 bases). The germline CDR1 and CDR2 sequences are MNHEY and SVGAGI. CDR3 length: 16 amino acids. With 6 bases removed from V and 2 bases from J, the gap between germline ends came to 19 bases. The DNA for the CDR3 is TGTGCCAGCAGGCGTGCTGTATTTGGGGCGAACTATGGCTACACCTTC. It yields the protein CASRRAVFGANYGYTF.

This clonotype was counted many times. The V gene is TRBV29-1, the J gene TRBJ1-2; D is perhaps TRBD1 (5 bases). Germline assignment: CDR1 SQVTM and CDR2 ANQGSEA. This CDR3 region has 12 residues. DNA for the CDR3: TGCGGAGCCGGGTGGGGGAGCTATGGCTACACCTTC. Translated, it gives CGAGWGSYGYTF.

J is TRBJ2-2 and V is TRBV7-9; 11 bases fit TRBD2. CDR3 length: 13 residues. Germline lookup yields CDR1 SEHNR and CDR2 FQNEAQ (reference sequence). V lost 5 bases to trimming and J lost 8 bases; unmatched junction nucleotides: 1. Here the CDR3 DNA reads TGTGCCAGCAGCCGACTAGCGGGAGGGGAGCTGTTTTTT. It translates to CASSRLAGGELFF.

This clonotype was recorded at least ten times. The chain combines TRBV24-1 with TRBJ2-5; 10 nucleotides agree with TRBD2. The length of the CDR3 is 16 residues. Germline-derived CDR1 and CDR2 are KGHDR and SFDVKD. V lost 5 bases, J lost 5 bases, and 10 bases stayed unmatched. For the CDR3, the DNA is TGTGCCACCAGTGGCCCGCGAGCGGGAGGGATGGAGACCCAGTACTTC. It specifies CATSGPRAGGMETQYF.